This note documents a single T cell receptor (beta chain) sequence. The source of the sample is a study of CD8 T cells in Susac syndrome. The CDR3 covers 14 residues. V was trimmed by 7 bases and J by 2 bases, leaving 11 bases between them. Germline CDR1 and CDR2: MGHDK and SYGVNS. It was with random hexamers that about 0.45 to 1 ug RNA was reverse transcribed. TCRdb independently ran MiXCR on the immunoSEQ multiplex PCR reads; one entry per CDR3 protein. The data contain some 150,000 distinct CDR3 sequences, approximately 94% of them singletons. This receptor was identified in a human donor with Susac syndrome. The gene calls are TRBV25-1 and TRBJ2-2; D is perhaps TRBD2 (6 bases). Input material: CD4+ T cells from PBMCs. The CDR3 is CASMSGVNTGELFF. As DNA, the CDR3 is TGTGCCAGCATGTCGGGGGTTAACACCGGGGAGCTGTTTTTT.